This T cell receptor (beta chain) was obtained from a study of T cells in Graves' hyperthyroidism and ophthalmopathy (dated by TCRdb to about 2019). For context, the study as a whole: Peripheral blood samples were taken at initial diagnosis, before any treatment was given. The paper reports TCR Vbeta CDR3 sequencing of 130 to 150 peripheral blood samples: 43 ophthalmopathy, about 75 hyperthyroidism and 17 progressor patients. The 75 to 100 discovery patients were divided at random into training and test sets in a 7:3 ratio. An independent validation cohort of about 20 hyperthyroidism patients and 17 patients who later progressed to ophthalmopathy tested prospective prediction of ophthalmopathy. To identify TCR V-J signatures that set the groups apart, the researchers used a discovery cohort of 100 patients, made up of under 50 with Graves' ophthalmopathy and some 58 with stable Graves' hyperthyroidism. Following sampling, methimazole starting at 30 mg daily was given to hyperthyroidism patients, and high-dose intravenous methylprednisolone was given to ophthalmopathy patients. In addition, the study compared T-cell repertoires in thyroid tissue and in blood from about 6 Graves' hyperthyroidism patients. Broad study findings and their caveats: Sample size was not statistically predetermined, and blinding of investigators to group allocation was not performed. In validation, the model predicted progression to ophthalmopathy with around 71% sensitivity and roughly 72% specificity, a median of 6.5 months before onset. Most expanded thyroid clonotypes (frequency above 0.001) were also found in blood, which suggests that blood repertoires may mirror thyroid immune responses. A 13 V-J signature model separated ophthalmopathy from stable hyperthyroidism, with around 90% sensitivity and 81.08% specificity in cross-validation and 80%/75% in testing.

V has 6 bases trimmed and J has 2 bases trimmed; junction bases matching no gene number 7. The CDR3 numbers 14 residues from cysteine through phenylalanine. Solely the CDR3 DNA is kept, with 42 bases framed from the first base. CDR1 and CDR2 are read off the germline V gene (reference sequence) as DFQATT and SNEGSKA. Hyperthyroidism patients were newly diagnosed, had a disease duration of under 2 months, and were aged 18 to 65 years. Any patient with an uncontrolled infection, another autoimmune disease, pregnancy or lactation was excluded. Clinical symptoms, serum thyroxine and TRAb, thyroid ultrasound, and orbital computed tomography formed the basis for the diagnoses. For progressor patients, blood was drawn at the first diagnosis of hyperthyroidism, before any ophthalmopathy symptoms had appeared. PBMCs were isolated from more than 9 ml of fresh peripheral blood by Ficoll-Paque density gradient centrifugation. Progressor patients were first diagnosed with Graves' hyperthyroidism and then developed ophthalmopathy during follow-up. Total RNA was extracted with Trizol reagent, and quality was checked on an Agilent 2100 Bioanalyzer.

The TCR beta CDR3 regions were amplified from RNA transcripts. The first round of RT-PCR for the TCR CDR3 was performed with the HTBI primer set and the Qiagen OneStep RT-PCR kit. Libraries were constructed in a second round of multiplex PCR, after which size selection and purification were performed. Sequencing of the libraries was done on an Illumina HiSeq2000 using paired-end 100 bp reads. The study's processing was this. SOAPnuke was used to process the raw data, with reads discarded if the reads contained adapters or uncalled bases, had a mean Phred below 15, or lacked an exact constant-primer or identifier match. COPE v1.2.5 was used to merge high-quality paired reads, and clonotypes were defined as unique nucleotide sequences. Clonotypes were aligned to IMGT TRBV, TRBD and TRBJ reference segments using MiTCR v1.1. The analysis was restricted to V-J combinations with a frequency above 0.0001, which together covered around 99% of the repertoires. The TCS score was defined as the ratio of F50 (clonal expansion) to E x V (chaos), calculated using BLOSUM62-based TCRdist between CDR3 peptides within each V-J. Welch's t-statistics and random forest reduced fewer than 600 V-J features to around 14, which were used in a naive Bayes classifier (R e1071). The public sequencing data were trimmed at Q25 with fastp and processed into clonotypes with MiXCR by TCRdb, which kept only in-frame beta chains. Duplicate CDR3 protein sequences are folded into a single record with the most common DNA and genes. Here the V and J calls rest on TCRdb's processing, not on the authors' analysis. Across this sample there are some 370,000 distinct CDR3 sequences, with about a sixth seen only once. The biggest ten clones account for more than 30% of the sample.

About this clonotype itself: Which antigen it targets is not known. No qualities accompany the bases; no much larger clone lies one base away.

Sequenced sample: blood. In this chain, TRBV20-1 is recombined with TRBJ1-2, and TRBD1 matches 9 of the central bases. This sequence originates from a woman under 40 with Graves' hyperthyroidism that later progressed to Graves' ophthalmopathy. The CDR3 here reads CSADKGTGNYGYTF. The DNA is TGCAGTGCCGATAAAGGGACAGGGAACTATGGCTACACCTTC.